The 4 T cell receptor beta chains given below trace back to one sample, sequenced in a study of cytomegalovirus exposure and HLA in healthy donors. Repertoires were generated with immunoSEQ multiplex PCR, while TCRdb's copy carries only in-frame clones and drops some. The table has some 70,000 clones, around four fifths seen once; the top ten hold under 3.5%. The sequenced sample consisted of PBMCs. The receptors shown here come from a man younger than 45 in good health and CMV-seronegative.

The chain has TRBV6-6 and TRBJ1-2; D is ambiguous. With 5 bases removed from V and 6 bases from J, the gap between germline ends came to 7 bases. The CDR3 contains 11 residues. Germline V gene sequence: CDR1 MNHNY, CDR2 SVGAGI (reference sequence). CDR3 amino acids: CASSNRNGYTF. CDR3 DNA sequence: TGTGCCAGCAGTAATCGTAATGGCTACACCTTC.

The chain carries TRBV10-3 and TRBJ2-3; D possibly corresponds to TRBD2 (5 bases). The CDR3 consists of 12 residues. V was pared by 8 bases and J by 4 bases, with 10 bases between. Germline V gives CDR1 ENHRY, CDR2 SYGVKD. The CDR3: CAIRPSPDTQYF. The CDR3 region has the DNA TGTGCCATCCGACCTAGCCCAGATACGCAGTATTTT.

This chain uses TRBV5-1 with TRBJ2-5; no definite D call. With 2 bases removed from V and 8 bases from J, the gap between germline ends came to 25 bases. The CDR3 has 17 amino acids. Germline values: CDR1 SGHRS, CDR2 YFSETQ. The DNA for the CDR3 is TGCGCCAGCAGCTTTGCCCAGGCGAAAAACCTCCAAGGAACCCAGTACTTC. Its protein product is CASSFAQAKNLQGTQYF.

The chain carries TRBV16 and TRBJ2-2; D remains unclear. V lost 1 base to trimming and J lost 4 bases, with 4 bases between them. The CDR3 length is 13 residues. Per the germline V gene, CDR1 is KGHSY and CDR2 is FQNENV. CDR3 in DNA: TGTGCCAGCAGCCAATTTAGCACCGGGGAGCTGTTTTTT. Its translation is CASSQFSTGELFF.